This T cell receptor (beta chain) was captured by sequencing in a study of blood T cell repertoires in COVID-19. Background on the study: Some COVID-19 samples were acute and others convalescent; all came from the United States, Italy and Spain.

The J segment lost 0 bases and the V segment lost 3 bases, leaving 4 bases of the junction unmatched. The CDR3 consists of 16 residues. Per the germline V gene, CDR1 is ENHRY and CDR2 is SYGVKD. The assay was immunoSEQ multiplex PCR, and TCRdb's table has in-frame clones only and misses some. The sample shows about 49,000 clones, over 80% of them seen only once. The chain recombines TRBV10-3 with TRBJ1-5, with 8 bases that match TRBD1. The receptor's source is a woman older than 75 with COVID-19, enrolled during active disease. Sequencing input: peripheral blood. The CDR3 DNA reads as TGTGCCATCAGTGAAAGCAGGGGGCGTAGCAATCAGCCCCAGCATTTT. This gives the protein CAISESRGRSNQPQHF.